This is a list of T cell receptor beta chains from one sample in a study of tissue T cells after allogeneic stem cell transplantation. TCRdb keeps only in-frame clones here, not all; method: immunoSEQ multiplex PCR. There are about 40,000 clones in the sample; approximately 92% occur only once, and 3.5% to 4% lies in the top ten. The sequencing used blood, collected before transplantation. The receptors derive from a woman aged 35 to 69 who later had graft-versus-host disease after an allogeneic stem cell transplant. Both conserved end residues are part of each CDR3. Size values are once, few and many counts, or a class for expanded clones, and some rows have none.

cdr3_aa	clone_size	v_call	j_call
CASSTGRDNEQFF	.	TRBV11-3	TRBJ2-1
CASSGPGSNTGELFF	.	TRBV19	TRBJ2-2
CASSEPGLAGETQYF	once	TRBV10-2	TRBJ2-5
CASSPLAGEQYF	.	TRBV18	TRBJ2-7
CASSLAHEQYF	.	TRBV5-8	TRBJ2-7
CASSDGYYGYTF	.	TRBV19	TRBJ1-2
CASSLAGDLNTEAFF	.	TRBV7-9	TRBJ1-1
CASSEALGTQETQYF	.	TRBV2	TRBJ2-5
CASSVEGSGNYGYTF	.	TRBV9	TRBJ1-2
CASSQMRATDIRYTF	.	TRBV18	TRBJ1-2
CASSFTGTGFDEQYF	.	TRBV7-2	TRBJ2-7
CASIKGQGGANVLTF	.	TRBV27	TRBJ2-6
CASSPGGVPNEQFF	.	TRBV18	TRBJ2-1
CASSGARGYYEQYF	.	TRBV2	TRBJ2-7
CASSPLWTADTYEQYF	few	TRBV5-1	TRBJ2-7
CAEDNSGANVLTF	.	TRBV7-9	TRBJ2-6
CASSSSTDTQYF	once	TRBV12-3/TRBV12-4	TRBJ2-3
CASSQFPTRDYEQYF	.	TRBV4-2	TRBJ2-7
CASSKRPGMGNSPLHF	.	TRBV3-1/TRBV3-2	TRBJ1-6
CASSEQGDAYEQYF	.	TRBV25-1	TRBJ2-7